Each of the 20 T cell receptor beta chains below was sequenced from the same sample in a study of human T cells and chemical hapten exposure. TCRdb re-called the RACE reads through MiXCR, storing one row per CDR3 protein. The repertoire consists of approximately 52,000 distinct CDR3 sequences, with approximately 9.5% occurring once and the leading ten covering approximately 9.5%. Time point denoted: pre-sensitization, week 0. Treatment defined: therapeutic diphenylcyclopropenone sensitization with weekly scalp DPC. Someone pulled total RNA out of unfractionated whole blood. This specimen consisted of whole blood, obtained in connection with sensitization to the hapten diphenylcyclopropenone (DPC). These receptors came from a woman between 25 and 40 years old with alopecia areata. Some clones in this sample may be carry-over from other donors' samples.

On this clonotype: This may arise from a read error, as a much more abundant clone is one base away. The chain carries TRBV18 and TRBJ2-6; perhaps TRBD1 as D (5 bases). There are 21 residues in the CDR3. Between the trimmed V and J ends, which lost 1 base and 0 bases, there was a span of 22 bases. CDR1 is KGHSH, CDR2 LQKENI, per germline. CDR3 DNA: TGTGCCAGCTCACCACTAAACATACCTACCGCAACAGGCTCTGGGGCCAACGTCCTGACTTTC. Its protein product is CASSPLNIPTATGSGANVLTF.

The table lists this clonotype with many counts. V usage is TRBV7-9 and J usage is TRBJ2-7; D might be TRBD1 or TRBD2, each matching 6 bases. CDR3 length: 18 amino acids. The germline CDR1 and CDR2 sequences are SEHNR and FQNEAQ (reference sequence). V was trimmed by 6 bases and J by 2 bases, leaving 26 bases between them. CDR3 sequence (DNA): TGTGCCAGCAGTATCTTTTCGGGGAAGGGGGGATTCACCTACGAGCAGTACTTC. Its translation: CASSIFSGKGGFTYEQYF.

This clonotype was observed a handful of times. V usage is TRBV4-3 and J usage is TRBJ2-5, with 11 bases identical to TRBD2. Germline trimming cut 0 bases from V and 0 bases from J; bases unmatched to any gene: 6. Germline CDR1 is LGHNA and CDR2 is YSLEER. The CDR3 is 18 amino acids. The CDR3 loop reads CASSQDLGLAAYQETQYF. The CDR3 nucleotides are TGCGCCAGCAGCCAAGATCTGGGACTAGCGGCGTACCAAGAGACCCAGTACTTC.

This chain joins TRBV14 and TRBJ1-1; weak D call: TRBD1 (5 bases). Trimming removed 0 bases at V and 2 bases at J, with 19 bases between. The CDR3 runs to 18 residues. From germline, CDR1 is SGHDN and CDR2 FVKESK. As DNA, the CDR3 is TGTGCCAGCAGCCAAGATTTGGAGACCACGGGGCTAAACACTGAAGCTTTCTTT. Its protein product is CASSQDLETTGLNTEAFF.

This clonotype was seen only a few times. The gene calls are TRBV7-8 and TRBJ1-1; D unresolved. This CDR3 is 13 amino acids long. V lost 2 bases to trimming and J lost 6 bases, with 10 bases between them. Per the germline V gene, CDR1 is SGHVS and CDR2 is FQNEAQ. CDR3 loop: CASSLLRQSEAFF. For the CDR3, the DNA is TGTGCCAGCAGCTTACTTCGCCAATCTGAAGCTTTCTTT. Combining the CDR3 with reference TRBV7-8 and TRBJ1-1 gives the whole variable domain GAGVSQSPRYKVAKRGQDVALRCDPISGHVSLFWYQQALGQGPEFLTYFQNEAQLDKSGLPSDRFFAERPEGSVSTLKIQRTQQEDSAVYLCASSLLRQSEAFFGQGTRLTVV.

The V gene is TRBV13, the J gene TRBJ1-1; no clear D. There are 14 residues in the CDR3. Per the germline V gene, CDR1 is PRHDT and CDR2 is FYEKMQ (reference sequence). Trimming left V 3 bases short and J 0 bases short, with 8 bases between. The CDR3 DNA follows: TGTGCCAGCAGCTTGTGGGCGGTGAACACTGAAGCTTTCTTT. This sequence encodes CASSLWAVNTEAFF.

This clonotype appeared many times. V is TRBV5-1 and J is TRBJ2-7, with D tentatively TRBD1 or TRBD2 (5 bases each). V was trimmed by 0 bases and J by 7 bases, leaving 11 bases between them. Germline lookup yields CDR1 SGHRS and CDR2 YFSETQ. The CDR3 is 13 residues long. The CDR3 loop is CASSLAGTEEQYF. The DNA for the CDR3 is TGCGCCAGCAGCTTGGCCGGGACCGAGGAGCAGTACTTC. Full variable domain (remainder filled in from reference TRBV5-1 and TRBJ2-7): KAGVTQTPRYLIKTRGQQVTLSCSPISGHRSVSWYQQTPGQGLQFLFEYFSETQRNKGNFPGRFSGRQFSNSRSEMNVSTLELGDSALYLCASSLAGTEEQYFGPGTRLTVT.

This clonotype was detected only a few times. The chain couples TRBV12-3 or TRBV12-4 to TRBJ2-4, with D tentatively TRBD1 or TRBD2 (5 bases each). V lost 3 bases and J 0 bases, leaving 9 bases between the germline ends. The CDR3 totals 15 residues. The CDR3 region is CASSLRGLAKNIQYF. The CDR3 nucleotides read TGTGCCAGCAGTTTGAGGGGTTTAGCCAAAAACATTCAGTACTTC.

J is TRBJ2-7 and V is TRBV5-1; 7 bases map to TRBD1. Germline V gene sequence: CDR1 SGHRS, CDR2 YFSETQ. V shed 0 bases and J 4 bases; nucleotides not matched to a gene: 7. The CDR3 has 15 residues. The CDR3 loop reads CASSLGPGQNYEQYF. CDR3 in DNA: TGCGCCAGCAGCTTGGGACCGGGACAGAATTACGAGCAGTACTTC.

This clonotype turned up a few times. DNA for the CDR3: TGTGCCACCAGTGTTAGCGGGGGGGCCCGAGAGACCCAGTACTTC. This sequence encodes CATSVSGGARETQYF. The chain combines TRBV24-1 with TRBJ2-5; 11 nucleotides line up with TRBD2. The CDR3 has 15 amino acids. V was clipped by 5 bases and J by 4 bases; unmatched bases: 5. Germline CDR1 KGHDR, CDR2 SFDVKD.

The V and J genes are TRBV18 and TRBJ2-1; possibly TRBD2 for D (6 bases). Trimming cost V 4 bases and J 4 bases, with 17 bases left between them. The length of the CDR3 is 16 residues. Germline-derived CDR1 and CDR2 are KGHSH and LQKENI. The CDR3 protein is CASSHRGSKRYNEQFF. The CDR3 DNA reads TGTGCCAGCTCACATCGGGGGAGCAAAAGGTACAATGAGCAGTTCTTC. The complete variable domain, with remaining parts taken from reference TRBV18 and TRBJ2-1, reads NAGVMQNPRHLVRRRGQEARLRCSPMKGHSHVYWYRQLPEEGLKFMVYLQKENIIDESGMPKERFSAEFPKEGPSILRIQQVVRGDSAAYFCASSHRGSKRYNEQFFGPGTRLTVL.

Note on this clonotype: One end of the junction does not line up with germline, which may come from a read error. V and J are TRBV7-9 and TRBJ2-6, with a weak D call TRBD1 (5 bases). The length of the CDR3 is 14 residues. Germline values: CDR1 SEHNR, CDR2 FQNEAQ (reference sequence). The CDR3 DNA follows: TGTGCCAGCACCCTCCTCTCTGGGGCCAACGTCCTGAATTTC. The encoded protein is CASTLLSGANVLNF.

The rearrangement joins TRBV5-4 to TRBJ2-3; D ambiguous. Germline V lookup: CDR1 SGHNT, CDR2 YYREEE (reference sequence). Trimming took 1 base from V and 1 from J, leaving 4 bases between them. The length of the CDR3 is 13 residues. In DNA, the CDR3 is TGTGCCAGCAGCTTGCTGGGCACAGATACGCAGTATTTT. Its translation: CASSLLGTDTQYF.

This clonotype was picked up a small number of times. This chain joins TRBV11-2 and TRBJ2-5; TRBD2 agrees at 9 bases. Germline V gene sequence: CDR1 SGHAT, CDR2 FQNNGV. The V segment lost 4 bases and the J segment 5 bases; nucleotides outside the gene matches: 14. The CDR3 covers 17 residues. The CDR3 DNA follows: TGTGCCAGCAGCTCGTCCGTTTTGCGGGGGGGCCGCGAGACCCAGTACTTC. This gives the protein CASSSSVLRGGRETQYF.

This clonotype was picked up many times. The chain has TRBV20-1 and TRBJ2-7; 10 bases are shared with TRBD2. The junction had 14 bases not matched to a gene; V was cut back by 5 bases and J by 1 base. Per germline, CDR1 DFQATT and CDR2 SNEGSKA (reference sequence). The CDR3 loop spans 17 amino acids. The CDR3 protein is CSASSIIPGLASYEQYF. The CDR3 DNA reads TGCAGTGCTTCGAGCATTATTCCGGGACTAGCGTCCTACGAGCAGTACTTC.

The table lists this clonotype with a few counts. The chain couples TRBV6-4 to TRBJ1-1; 10 nucleotides align to TRBD1. The CDR3 has 15 residues. V gave up 6 bases and J gave up 3 bases; unmatched junction bases: 7. The germline V gene encodes CDR1 MRHNA and CDR2 SNTAGT. The CDR3 loop reads CASRGRGQGDTEAFF. CDR3 DNA sequence: TGTGCCAGCAGGGGACGTGGACAGGGGGACACTGAAGCTTTCTTT.

This clonotype appeared a single time. This chain links TRBV5-5 with TRBJ2-3; D gene ambiguous. This CDR3 is 14 amino acids long. Trimming cost V 5 bases and J 0 bases, with 10 bases left between them. The germline V gene has CDR1 SGHKS and CDR2 YYEKEE (reference sequence). CDR3 in DNA: TGTGCCAGCAGTCCGACGGGTAGCACAGATACGCAGTATTTT. Translating gives CASSPTGSTDTQYF.

This clonotype was counted a few times. The chain links TRBV6-5 to TRBJ2-6; D is undetermined. CDR3 length: 16 residues. Germline loops: CDR1 MNHEY, CDR2 SVGAGI. Trimming cost V 0 bases and J 0 bases, with 6 bases left between them. The CDR3 sequence is CASSYSRSSGANVLTF. In nucleotides, the CDR3 is TGTGCCAGCAGTTACTCACGGAGCTCTGGGGCCAACGTCCTGACTTTC.

This clonotype was counted only a few times. The chain links TRBV28 to TRBJ2-5, with D perhaps given as TRBD1 or TRBD2 (7 bases each). Germline V lookup: CDR1 MDHEN, CDR2 SYDVKM. Trimming took 5 bases from V and 7 from J, leaving 14 bases between them. The CDR3 extends over 13 amino acids. The DNA of the CDR3 is TGTGCCAGCAGTGTGACAGGGAGGGCGACCCAGTACTTC. Protein sequence: CASSVTGRATQYF.

This clonotype is labeled as medium-sized. The V and J genes are TRBV30 and TRBJ1-1; D is uncertain. Germline lookup yields CDR1 GTSNPN and CDR2 SVGIG (reference sequence). The CDR3 length is 11 residues. Trimming left V 4 bases short and J 0 bases short, with 3 bases between. In DNA form, the CDR3 reads TGTGCCTGGACCCTGAACACTGAAGCTTTCTTT. Protein product: CAWTLNTEAFF.